The rows below give T cell receptor beta chains drawn from one sample of a study of T cell repertoires in cytomegalovirus infection. TCRdb fed the reads into MiXCR, producing one record per CDR3 protein. Of about 98,000 distinct CDR3 sequences in the sample, 16% were seen once. The sample comprised PBMCs. All receptors derive from a human donor in good health (CMV status not recorded). Some clones in this sample may be carry-over from other donors' samples. Both conserved end residues are part of each CDR3. The D gene is left open where the match is weak. Clone sizes are given selectively: once, few, many, or a class where the clone is expanded.

V gene,clone size,D gene,J gene,CDR3 DNA,CDR3 protein
TRBV4-1,few,NA,TRBJ2-2,TGCGCCAGCAGCCAAGAGGACGGGGTAGGCGGGGAGCTGTTTTTT,CASSQEDGVGGELFF
TRBV7-8,NA,NA,TRBJ1-1,TGTGCCAGCAGCCCCGGGGGGAGGGTGGGGAACACTGAAGCTTTCTTT,CASSPGGRVGNTEAFF
TRBV9,NA,NA,TRBJ1-1,TGTGCCAGCAGCGTAGTGATATCGGGTACTGAAGCTTTCTTT,CASSVVISGTEAFF
TRBV19,few,TRBD2,TRBJ2-1,TGTGCCGCCCGGCCTAGCGGGGTCAATGAGCAGTTCTTC,CAARPSGVNEQFF
TRBV28,NA,NA,TRBJ1-4,TGTGCCAGCAGTTTAGTTACAACTAATGAAAAACTGTTTTTT,CASSLVTTNEKLFF
TRBV7-2,many,NA,TRBJ1-2,TGTGCCAGCAGCCCGAATTACTATGGCTACACCTTC,CASSPNYYGYTF
TRBV7-2,many,NA,TRBJ1-5,TGTGCCAGCAGCTTAGCAAGAGAGGTGGGTCAGCCCCAGCATTTT,CASSLAREVGQPQHF
TRBV5-1,few,TRBD1,TRBJ1-1,TGCGCCAGCAGCTTGGCCAGTGGAGGGGGCATCACTGAAGCTTTCTTT,CASSLASGGGITEAFF
TRBV27,many,TRBD1,TRBJ1-2,TGTGCCAGCGCGGACAGGGGGCTGTCCGGGTCCCATGGCTACACCTTC,CASADRGLSGSHGYTF
TRBV7-2,many,TRBD2,TRBJ2-3,TGTGCCAGCAGCTTATCTCGCGGGGGGGACACAGATACGCAGTATTTT,CASSLSRGGDTDTQYF
TRBV7-2,NA,NA,TRBJ1-1,TGTGCCAGCAGCAACAAGGGATGGAGCATTGAAGCTTTCTTT,CASSNKGWSIEAFF
TRBV4-1,many,NA,TRBJ1-5,TGCGCCAGCAGCCACGGAATTGGTCGGGGCAATCAGCCCCAGCATTTT,CASSHGIGRGNQPQHF